The 30 T cell receptor beta chains presented below share a single source sample, sequenced in a study of CD8+CD57+ T cells in acquired aplastic anemia. Template material for TCR beta VDJ and CDR3 profiling consisted of genomic DNA. TCRdb analysed the reads with MiXCR anew, one entry per CDR3 protein. The sample records fewer than 250,000 distinct CDR3 sequences, around 46% being singletons. CD8+CD57+ cell expansion, shown by flow cytometry, had occurred in the patients selected for sequencing. Sequenced sample: sorted CD4+, CD8+, or CD8+CD57+ T cells (not recorded which) from PBMCs. Receptors were obtained from a human donor with aplastic anemia.

This clonotype has just one count. This sequence joins TRBV29-1 and TRBJ1-2, with D hard to call. V was cut by 3 bases and J by 4 bases, with 12 bases left in between. The CDR3 is made up of 13 amino acids. The germline gives CDR1 SQVTM, CDR2 ANQGSEA. CDR3 amino acids: CSVEKRGTYGYTF. The CDR3 DNA reads as TGCAGCGTTGAGAAGCGGGGAACCTATGGCTACACCTTC.

This chain's CDR3 is CASSQDNGGYEQYF. The CDR3 DNA sequence: TGCGCCAGCAGCCAAGATAATGGGGGCTACGAGCAGTACTTC. The chain has TRBV4-3 and TRBJ2-7, with D perhaps being TRBD1 or TRBD2 (5 bases each). Germline values: CDR1 LGHNA, CDR2 YSLEER. Trimming left V 0 bases short and J 3 bases short, with 9 bases between. CDR3 length equals 14 residues.

V usage is TRBV7-8 and J usage is TRBJ2-7, with 9 bases lining up with TRBD1. The CDR3 is 14 amino acids. The germline gives CDR1 SGHVS, CDR2 FQNEAQ. J gave up 3 bases and V 8 bases, and 8 bases lay outside the gene matches. The CDR3 loop is CASRGTGWDYEQYF. CDR3 DNA sequence: TGTGCCAGCCGCGGGACAGGGTGGGACTACGAGCAGTACTTC.

CDR3 sequence reads: CSARDDRFYGYTF. The CDR3 DNA follows: TGCAGTGCTAGAGATGACAGGTTCTATGGCTACACCTTC. V is TRBV20-1 and J is TRBJ1-2; D possibly corresponds to TRBD1 (6 bases). The CDR3 is 13 residues long. Between the trimmed V and J ends, which lost 0 bases and 4 bases, there was a span of 9 bases. CDR1 and CDR2 (germline): DFQATT, SNEGSKA (reference sequence).

About this clonotype itself: It may be a read error: a sequence one base away is much more abundant. The chain couples TRBV14 to TRBJ2-1; D call uncertain. The length of the CDR3 is 14 residues. Per the germline V gene, CDR1 is SGHDN and CDR2 is FVKESK. CDR3: CASGQVGSYNEQFF. DNA for the CDR3: TGTGCCAGCGGCCAAGTCGGATCGTATAATGAGCAGTTCTTC.

This chain links TRBV20-1 with TRBJ2-7, with D perhaps given as TRBD1 or TRBD2 (5 bases each). Trimming stripped 3 bases from V and 4 bases from J, with 16 bases between. Germline V gives CDR1 DFQATT, CDR2 SNEGSKA (reference sequence). The CDR3 is 14 amino acids. CDR3 nucleotide sequence: TGCAGTGCTAGTTCCCGTGGGGGAGTTTACGAGCAGTACTTC. Encoded protein: CSASSRGGVYEQYF.

The chain links TRBV7-4 to TRBJ2-5; D is tentatively TRBD1 or TRBD2 (5 bases each). The CDR3 sequence is 15 residues long. Germline V gene sequence: CDR1 SGHVT, CDR2 SQSDAQ. V was trimmed by 5 bases and J by 2 bases, leaving 15 bases between them. For the CDR3, the DNA is TGTGCCAGCAGCGTTACCGGGACGAATCAAGAGACCCAGTACTTC. This gives the protein CASSVTGTNQETQYF.

This clonotype was observed once. The genes are TRBV20-1 and TRBJ1-6, with TRBD1 matching over 7 bases. This CDR3 has 13 amino acids. From germline, CDR1 is DFQATT and CDR2 SNEGSKA (reference sequence). Trimming cost V 3 bases and J 10 bases; bases outside gene matches: 6. CDR3 residues: CSARKGGASPLHF. The DNA for the CDR3 is TGCAGTGCTAGGAAAGGGGGCGCCTCACCCCTCCACTTT.

On this clonotype itself: This could be a read error, since a much larger clone is one nucleotide away. The J gene is TRBJ2-1, the V gene TRBV7-9, with D perhaps matching TRBD2 (6 bases). The CDR3 length is 20 residues. Between the trimmed V and J ends, which lost 1 base and 0 bases, there was a span of 22 bases. CDR1 is SEHNR and CDR2 is FQNEAQ in the germline V gene (reference sequence). The DNA of the CDR3 is TGTGCCAGCAGCTTAGTTGGATCTCTAGCGAGTTTCCCCTCCTACAATGAGCAGTTCTTC. Translation gives CASSLVGSLASFPSYNEQFF.

This clonotype occurred many times. V is TRBV7-9 and J is TRBJ1-2; D uncertain. V was trimmed by 5 bases and J by 8 bases, leaving 15 bases between them. Per the germline V gene, CDR1 is SEHNR and CDR2 is FQNEAQ (reference sequence). CDR3 length: 13 amino acids. Here the CDR3 reads CASSPTGLDGYTF. CDR3 coding DNA: TGTGCCAGCAGCCCCACCGGTTTGGACGGCTACACCTTC.

This clonotype has at least ten counts. The chain uses TRBV4-3 and TRBJ2-1; D may be TRBD2 (6 bases). The germline V gene has CDR1 LGHNA and CDR2 YSLEER. The germline V and J ends were trimmed by 4 bases and 4 bases, with 8 bases remaining between them. CDR3 size: 13 residues. The CDR3 region is CASSPTRYNEQFF. CDR3 sequence (DNA): TGCGCCAGCAGCCCGACTAGGTACAATGAGCAGTTCTTC.

This rearrangement joins TRBV6-1 to TRBJ2-2; D tentatively fits TRBD1 or TRBD2 (5 bases each). V lost 4 bases and J 8 bases, leaving 11 bases between the germline ends. Germline-derived CDR1 and CDR2 are MNHNS and SASEGT. The CDR3 is made up of 13 amino acids. CDR3 sequence (DNA): TGTGCCAGCAGTGGAGGGGACCCGGGGGAGCTGTTTTTT. Its protein is CASSGGDPGELFF.

The sample holds many counts of this clonotype. The rearrangement links TRBV5-1 to TRBJ1-3; D gene unclear. CDR1 SGHRS and CDR2 YFSETQ come from the germline V gene. The germline V and J ends were trimmed by 1 base and 0 bases, with 11 bases remaining between them. The CDR3 is made up of 16 amino acids. CDR3 residues: CASSLWQFVSGNTIYF. For the CDR3, the DNA is TGCGCCAGCAGCTTGTGGCAGTTTGTCTCTGGAAACACCATATATTTT.

This clonotype was counted at least ten times. V is TRBV5-1 and J is TRBJ2-3; TRBD2 matches 8 bases. Trimming at V came to 4 bases and at J to 1 base, leaving 5 bases not matched to a gene. The CDR3 loop spans 15 amino acids. CDR1 is SGHRS, CDR2 YFSETQ, per germline. CDR3 sequence reads: CASSPEAGGTDTQYF. DNA for the CDR3: TGCGCCAGCAGCCCAGAAGCGGGGGGCACAGATACGCAGTATTTT. The entire variable domain, with the rest obtained from reference TRBV5-1 and TRBJ2-3, is as follows: KAGVTQTPRYLIKTRGQQVTLSCSPISGHRSVSWYQQTPGQGLQFLFEYFSETQRNKGNFPGRFSGRQFSNSRSEMNVSTLELGDSALYLCASSPEAGGTDTQYFGPGTRLTVL.

The chain combines TRBV7-9 with TRBJ1-6, with a possible D match to TRBD1 (5 bases). Germline CDR1 and CDR2: SEHNR and FQNEAQ (reference sequence). V lost 1 base to trimming and J lost 9 bases, with 7 bases between them. The CDR3 sequence is 13 residues long. The CDR3 DNA is TGTGCCAGCAGCTTAGGGGGGATTTCACCCCTCCACTTT. Its protein is CASSLGGISPLHF.

This rearrangement joins TRBV20-1 to TRBJ2-5; D gene uncertain. CDR1 DFQATT and CDR2 SNEGSKA come from the germline V gene (reference sequence). V lost 3 bases, J lost 5 bases, and 7 bases lay in between. The CDR3 sequence is 11 residues long. The CDR3 protein is CSARFLETQYF. In DNA form, the CDR3 reads TGCAGTGCTAGGTTTCTCGAGACCCAGTACTTC.

This clonotype was seen repeatedly, ten times or more. Written as DNA, the CDR3 is TGTGCCAGCAGCTTAATTTCTAGGTCAGGGGGTACGGAGACCCAGTACTTC. Its translation: CASSLISRSGGTETQYF. The V and J genes are TRBV7-9 and TRBJ2-5; 7 bases line up with TRBD1. V was pared by 2 bases and J by 5 bases, with 14 bases of the junction left unmatched. In germline, CDR1 is SEHNR, CDR2 FQNEAQ (reference sequence). This CDR3 is built from 17 residues.

The chain uses TRBV20-1 and TRBJ2-7; the match to TRBD2 covers 9 bases. V lost 0 bases, J lost 5 bases, and 11 bases stayed unmatched. The CDR3 spans 16 residues. Germline V lookup: CDR1 DFQATT, CDR2 SNEGSKA (reference sequence). CDR3 DNA sequence: TGCAGTGCTAGAGATGGCGTTAGCGGGAGCAGCAACGAGCAGTACTTC. Amino acids: CSARDGVSGSSNEQYF.

The chain links TRBV20-1 to TRBJ1-1; TRBD1 might be the D (6 bases). Per the germline V gene, CDR1 is DFQATT and CDR2 is SNEGSKA (reference sequence). V was cut by 6 bases and J by 5 bases, with 19 bases left in between. The CDR3 extends over 14 amino acids. CDR3 sequence (DNA): TGCAGTGCACAGGATGCAGGGGAGAGGACTGAAGCTTTCTTT. Its protein product is CSAQDAGERTEAFF.

The sample holds many counts of this clonotype. The V and J genes are TRBV7-9 and TRBJ1-1; D is uncertain. The CDR3 length is 10 residues. V lost 3 bases to trimming and J lost 7 bases, with 3 bases between them. Germline loops: CDR1 SEHNR, CDR2 FQNEAQ (reference sequence). In DNA form, the CDR3 reads TGTGCCAGCAGCTTTCGTGAAGCTTTCTTT. It translates to CASSFREAFF.

Of note for this clonotype: A clone one base away is much larger, so this may be a read error. The chain joins TRBV9 to TRBJ1-4; D may be TRBD1 (6 bases). Germline V gives CDR1 SGDLS, CDR2 YYNGEE. The CDR3 runs to 17 residues. The CDR3 nucleotides are TGTGCCAGCAGCGTAGAGGGGGGTTGGGAATCGGATGAAGAACTGTTTTTT. Its protein product is CASSVEGGWESDEELFF.

This clonotype was seen only a few times. V gene TRBV10-3 combines with J gene TRBJ2-3; 13 nucleotides line up with TRBD2. Germline CDR1 ENHRY, CDR2 SYGVKD. J gave up 5 bases and V 6 bases, and 11 bases lay outside the gene matches. The CDR3 length is 17 residues. CDR3 in DNA: TGTGCCATCAGCTCCGGACTAGCGGGAGATGGTGGAGATACGCAGTATTTT. Encoded protein: CAISSGLAGDGGDTQYF.

In this sample, this clonotype turned up many times. The chain recombines TRBV19 with TRBJ2-7, with a weak D call TRBD1 (5 bases). V gave up 2 bases and J gave up 6 bases, with 11 bases separating them. In germline, CDR1 is LNHDA, CDR2 SQIVND (reference sequence). The CDR3 totals 13 residues. CDR3 region: CASSISQQAEQYF. The CDR3 DNA reads TGTGCCAGTAGTATATCCCAACAGGCCGAGCAGTACTTC.

In the case of this clonotype: A much larger clone sits a single nucleotide away, making a read error possible. This chain links TRBV5-1 with TRBJ2-3; 9 bases agree with TRBD2. The CDR3 runs to 15 residues. Unmatched junction bases numbered 13, after V lost 4 bases and J lost 10 bases. Germline V CDR1 and CDR2: SGHRS, YFSETQ. Here the CDR3 reads CASSPYSLREGPQYF. The CDR3 nucleotides are TGCGCCAGCAGCCCCTACTCGTTGCGGGAGGGTCCGCAGTATTTT.

The chain couples TRBV20-1 to TRBJ2-7, with TRBD1 matching over 10 bases. Unmatched junction bases numbered 7, after V lost 6 bases and J lost 5 bases. Germline V gene data show CDR1 as DFQATT and CDR2 as SNEGSKA (reference sequence). The CDR3 runs 13 residues. The CDR3 bases are TGCAGTGCCCCTCGACAGGGGGCCCACGAGCAGTACTTC. Its protein is CSAPRQGAHEQYF.

This clonotype was seen just once. The chain couples TRBV19 to TRBJ2-5; perhaps TRBD1 as D (6 bases). CDR3 length: 15 residues. V lost 4 bases to trimming and J lost 2 bases, with 14 bases between them. CDR1 is LNHDA, CDR2 SQIVND, per germline (reference sequence). The CDR3 DNA reads as TGTGCCAGTAGTAACCCAGGGGTCGCACAAGAGACCCAGTACTTC. Amino acid sequence: CASSNPGVAQETQYF.

The CDR3 DNA reads TGTGCCAGCAGCCTACGTCCGGGACAGGGGGCATGGGGCTACACCTTC. This sequence encodes CASSLRPGQGAWGYTF. This chain connects TRBV6-2 or TRBV6-3 to TRBJ1-2, with 12 nucleotides matching TRBD1. The CDR3 has 16 residues. In germline, CDR1 is MNHEY, CDR2 SVGEGT. J gave up 8 bases and V 6 bases, and 13 bases lay outside the gene matches.

This clonotype appeared a few times. The J gene is TRBJ2-1, the V gene TRBV6-2 or TRBV6-3, with D perhaps assigned TRBD1 or TRBD2 (5 bases each). Germline V gene lookup returns CDR1 MNHEY and CDR2 SVGEGT. This CDR3 comprises 14 residues. V lost 7 bases and J 6 bases, leaving 16 bases between the germline ends. In DNA, the CDR3 is TGTGCCAGCACCCCAACCGGGACCCTCAATGAGCAGTTCTTC. Amino acid sequence: CASTPTGTLNEQFF.

The sample holds many counts of this clonotype. The chain links TRBV11-2 to TRBJ2-3; TRBD2 agrees at 7 bases. The germline V gene encodes CDR1 SGHAT and CDR2 FQNNGV. There are 15 residues in the CDR3. Unmatched junction bases numbered 10, after V lost 7 bases and J lost 3 bases. CDR3 region: CASNLSPRGTDTQYF. The CDR3 DNA sequence: TGTGCCAGCAACCTCAGTCCGCGGGGGACAGATACGCAGTATTTT.

In its sample, this clonotype was seen many times. The chain combines TRBV7-9 with TRBJ1-2; a possible D gene is TRBD1 (6 bases). Trimming took off 4 bases at V and 4 bases at J, with 22 bases between the two ends. This CDR3 is 17 amino acids long. Germline loops: CDR1 SEHNR, CDR2 FQNEAQ (reference sequence). The chain's CDR3 is CASSYTNSRVGGYGYTF. CDR3 nucleotide sequence: TGTGCCAGCAGCTACACAAATTCCAGGGTAGGGGGCTATGGCTACACCTTC.